This T cell receptor beta chain originates from a study of cytomegalovirus exposure and HLA in healthy donors listed by TCRdb under 2017. For the wider study: According to an earlier analysis of 587 of the donors, about 179 million T cells yielded over 90 million unique TCR beta sequences and approximately 300 Gb of sequence data. Approximately 330 gigabases of sequencing data and around 85 million unique TCR sequences made up an early release that covered approximately 650 HLA-typed donors. Among the roughly 400 genotyped donors, approximately 77% belonged to the genetic ancestry cluster associated with self-reported Caucasian donors. The study aimed to test whether signatures of past pathogen exposure could be identified by cataloging public T cell receptors. The T cell repertoires of 550 to 850 subjects were profiled by immunosequencing and related to cytomegalovirus serostatus. A separate validation cohort of more than 100 different subjects was used in addition to the approximately 700-subject first cohort. High-throughput TCR immunosequencing, statistical association of individual TCRs with disease status, and machine learning were combined to predict cytomegalovirus infection status. A later analysis re-examined previously published TCR beta repertoires from more than 600 donors and added high-resolution HLA genotyping to investigate patterns of TCR occurrence. The later analysis used no new phenotypic data to find candidate immune exposures, relying instead on TCR beta sequences and their occurrence across donors. To decide whether each TCR beta V gene segment behaved as functional or pseudogenic, an earlier analysis of approximately 590 of the donors relied on high-throughput TCR beta sequencing. Donor age, sex, ethnicity and CMV serostatus were compiled together with the repertoire data. A later genetic analysis took genome-wide SNP genotypes for about 55% of the roughly 670 donors and used that subset as a discovery cohort. All discovery cohort repertoires had been generated on a single sequencing platform. Both class I and class II loci were covered by HLA typing, at four-digit resolution. Typing coverage varied by locus: roughly 620-640 donors for A, B, C, DRB1 and DQB1; under 550 for DQA1; 600 to 610 for DPA1; under 490 for DPB1. About five DR-DQ haplotypes were handled as single units for association and clustering, since linkage in the cohort was strong. Among 350 to 400 genotyped donors of the cohort, an average of around 240,000 unique TCR beta nucleotide sequences were sequenced per donor, approximately 20% of them non-productive. The full study reports these points: The study gave a list of about 160 TCR beta chains associated with cytomegalovirus. A cluster of highly shared sequence variants was judged likely to be a technical artifact of the sequencing pipeline. Because counts were too low, about 17 rarely observed V segments, including chromosome 9 orphons, were excluded from the earlier analysis of 587 of the donors. It was suggested by the authors that the approach could potentially be generalized to other disease states and immunological phenotypes. Presence/absence analyses assumed roughly uniform sequencing depth across donors, an assumption that may not hold. CMV serostatus was the only immune exposure information available for the cohort. When HLA alleles, especially DR and DQ, strongly co-occurred, attributing TCR associations to individual alleles was difficult. According to a later genetic analysis, donors in an Asian-associated ancestry cluster had fewer N-insertions in productive TCRs than the approximately 650-donor mean. A further reported finding was that TCR beta sequences accurately predicted the HLA-A and HLA-B alleles for most subjects in the first cohort. A few of the identified cytomegalovirus-associated TCR beta chains were confirmed in vitro to be specific for cytomegalovirus antigens. While some public TCRs were present in many individuals, most TCR sequences turned up only very rarely across donors. Compared with equally common non-associated chains, HLA-associated TCR beta chains in a later analysis were more clonally expanded and had lower generation probabilities. In a later analysis, the rate of TCR association differed among HLA loci, with DRB1 alleles having the most associated TCRs and HLA-C alleles having the fewest. Correlated functional status among segregating V segments might be attributable to linkage disequilibrium, but an unknown experimental factor could not be ruled out. Broadly in line with IMGT annotations, most TCR beta V segments showed up in productive rearrangements about 87% or about 30% of the time in an earlier analysis of several hundred of the donors. A later analysis associated about 18,000 TCR beta sequences with specific HLA alleles at a false discovery rate of 0.05. A later analysis found that most CMV-associated TCR beta chains appeared HLA-restricted, with HLA associations seemingly driven largely by CMV exposure. The 87-base-pair reads could not distinguish some IMGT-functional V segments, including TRBV6-2 and TRBV6-3, so those segments were excluded. Because some donors lacked HLA typing at each locus, the association tests relied only on the typed subset. Several of the top co-occurrence clusters appeared to be linked to parvovirus B19, influenza, CMV and Epstein-Barr virus, according to a later analysis. Cytomegalovirus status was reported to be diagnosed by the classifier with high specificity and sensitivity in both the original and validation cohorts. Only TCR beta chains were sequenced in this cohort, and the absence of alpha or paired-chain data limited detectable features. A later genetic analysis associated a missense DCLRE1C variant with V-gene and J-gene trimming of TCR beta chains, and an independent cohort replicated the association.

Preparation of the library involved the immunoSEQ multiplex PCR assay. For the multiplex PCR, a mixture combining 60 forward primers for TCR Vbeta segments and 13 reverse primers for TCR Jbeta segments was used. A multiplex PCR assay on genomic DNA amplified the CDR3 region of rearranged TCR beta genes. The amplified TCR beta libraries were sequenced on the Illumina HiSeq System as 87-base-pair reads. For the original study's pipeline: Across the 670 or so repertoires, a later analysis counted approximately 75 million unique TCR beta chains, roughly 11 million of which were shared by at least two donors. Raw reads were error-corrected and collapsed into unique sequences by a nearest-neighbor algorithm in which closely related sequences were merged to remove PCR and sequencing errors. CDR3 sequences were aligned to IMGT reference sequences to assign V, D and J gene segments. For a sequence to be retained, a match of at least six nucleotides to both a V gene segment and a J gene segment was required. Rearrangements were called productive when the CDR3 lacked stop codons and stayed in frame with V and J; all others were non-productive. CDR3 was defined by IMGT convention, running from the second conserved V-encoded cysteine to the conserved J-encoded phenylalanine. The earlier analysis of some 580 of the donors excluded any sequence lacking an unambiguous match to a single V gene segment. In an earlier analysis of 450 to 750 of the donors, a V segment was called functional when productive rearrangements were above 56.7%, and segregating when the standard deviation between donors exceeded 5%. A statistical classification framework was built to diagnose cytomegalovirus status from the catalog of TCR beta chain sequences. V and J gene assignment, in a later analysis, came from comparing TCR nucleotide sequences with IMGT/GENE-DB human TR gene sequences. A later analysis assigned CDR3 sequences and most-parsimonious VDJ recombination scenarios with the TCRdist pipeline. In a later analysis, every TCR beta chain was defined by the combination of its CDR3 amino acid sequence and its V-gene family, and reads without a unique V-gene family were dropped. As a way to deal with suspected cross-contamination and a sequencing artifact, a later analysis dropped under 600 nucleotide sequences that were highly shared and had low generation probability. In a later analysis, a clonal expansion index for each public chain was calculated from normalized within-repertoire ranks of inferred template counts. A later analysis computed generation probabilities with a VDJ recombination model fitted to out-of-frame rearrangements, and checked the results against IGoR. A later analysis scored TCR-TCR, TCR-HLA and TCR-CMV co-occurrence with hypergeometric tests, applying a repertoire-size bias correction to TCR pairs. False discovery rates were estimated in a later analysis by permuting HLA or CMV assignments 20 times. In a later analysis, co-occurring TCRs were grouped using DBSCAN, and TCRdist sequence similarity was added for clustering within HLA-allele-positive subsets. Co-occurrence clustering excluded repertoires with fewer than 30,000 or more than 120,000 public chains, plus five with anomalous nucleotide sharing. TCRdb limited this immuneACCESS table to in-frame rearrangements with V and J called. A share of clones is missing; checked studies link under half to unresolved V genes, and the rest is unexplained. From that table come the V and J calls and clone size; the DNA was used to work out D and trimming. Within this sample are roughly 230,000 clones, with over 90% of them counted one time only. About 1.7% of the sample is taken by the ten largest.

In total, over 600 healthy bone marrow donors made up the cohort. Cohort members were all nominally healthy when sampled, although unrecorded immune exposures were likely present. The donor tested CMV seronegative, placing the donor among the 350 or so seronegative members of the cohort. Every donor gave a peripheral blood sample, and the peripheral blood mononuclear cells from that sample were used for TCR beta sequencing. The Qiagen DNeasy Blood Extraction Kit was used to extract genomic DNA from the blood cell samples. Of note for this clone: The antigen it recognizes is unknown. The sample holds no much larger clone one base away, and base qualities are not on file.

V is cut by 0 bases and J by 0 bases, and the space between the germline ends is 9 bases. The germline V gene sets CDR1 to KGHSH and CDR2 to LQKENI. From the cysteine up to the phenylalanine, the CDR3 has a length of 16 residues. Only CDR3 DNA is held: 48 bases, read in frame from base 1. This sequence uses TRBV18 and TRBJ1-5; no D segment can be confidently identified. The source is a girl aged 2 to 9 in good health and CMV-seronegative. Sample: PBMCs. The sequenced DNA: TGTGCCAGCTCACCACCCTGGCCAGATAGCAATCAGCCCCAGCATTTT. It is translated as CASSPPWPDSNQPQHF.